A single sample is the source of the 27 T cell receptor beta chains below, sequenced in a study of blood T cell repertoires in COVID-19. TCRdb's copy holds only in-frame clones and misses some; the assay was immunoSEQ multiplex PCR. The table lists roughly 80,000 clones, approximately 78% of them singletons, with 21% in the top ten. The sequenced sample was peripheral blood. Receptors were obtained from a human donor in a cohort sampled during active COVID-19.

This clone appeared a few times. The V gene is TRBV6-6, the J gene TRBJ1-6; D not certain. With 6 bases removed from V and 7 bases from J, the gap between germline ends came to 10 bases. This CDR3 comprises 13 residues. Germline CDR1 is MNHNY and CDR2 is SVGAGI (reference sequence). The CDR3 region has the DNA TGTGCCAGCAGCTGGGGAGGAAATTCACCCCTCCACTTT. This translates into CASSWGGNSPLHF.

The chain recombines TRBV19 with TRBJ1-1, with a weak D call TRBD1 (5 bases). CDR3 size: 14 residues. V lost 5 bases to trimming and J lost 2 bases, with 12 bases between them. Germline-derived CDR1 and CDR2 are LNHDA and SQIVND (reference sequence). CDR3: CASSSPRVNTEAFF. Written as DNA, the CDR3 is TGTGCCAGTAGTTCTCCCAGGGTCAACACTGAAGCTTTCTTT.

In regard to this clone: A read error may account for a junction end that differs from germline. This rearrangement joins TRBV7-3 to TRBJ2-4; D is ambiguous. CDR3 length: 8 residues. The germline V gene has CDR1 SGHTA and CDR2 FQGTGA. The DNA for the CDR3 is TGTGCCAGCAGCCCCCGGGACTTC. It is translated as CASSPRDF.

The CDR3 DNA reads as TGTGCCAGCCGAAGGGGGCCGGACAGCTACGAGCAGTACTTC. Its protein is CASRRGPDSYEQYF. The genes are TRBV28 and TRBJ2-7; 7 bases are shared with TRBD1. Germline-derived CDR1 and CDR2 are MDHEN and SYDVKM. V trimming: 8 bases; J trimming: 3 bases; junction bases outside the gene matches: 10. The CDR3 consists of 14 residues. Together with reference TRBV28 and TRBJ2-7, the CDR3 gives the full variable domain: DVKVTQSSRYLVKRTGEKVFLECVQDMDHENMFWYRQDPGLGLRLIYFSYDVKMKEKGDIPEGYSVSREKKERFSLILESASTNQTSMYLCASRRGPDSYEQYFGPGTRLTVT.

The rearrangement uses TRBV4-2 and TRBJ1-3, with 11 bases lining up with TRBD1. J was trimmed by 7 bases and V by 4 bases; bases with no gene match: 3. The CDR3 is made up of 14 amino acids. Germline V gene sequence: CDR1 LGHNA, CDR2 YNFKEQ. CDR3 sequence reads: CASSLRTGGNTIYF. Here the CDR3 DNA reads TGTGCCAGCAGCCTACGGACAGGGGGCAACACCATATATTTT.

The chain is built from TRBV5-4 and TRBJ1-2; 8 nucleotides match TRBD1. The CDR3 consists of 14 residues. The junction had 10 bases not matched to a gene; V was cut back by 4 bases and J by 8 bases. Germline V gene data show CDR1 as SGHNT and CDR2 as YYREEE (reference sequence). The CDR3 reads CASSGARTGYGYTF. For the CDR3, the DNA is TGTGCCAGCAGCGGTGCGAGGACAGGGTACGGCTACACCTTC. The full variable domain, its missing parts supplied by reference TRBV5-4 and TRBJ1-2, is ETGVTQSPTHLIKTRGQQVTLRCSSQSGHNTVSWYQQALGQGPQFIFQYYREEENGRGNFPPRFSGLQFPNYSSELNVNALELDDSALYLCASSGARTGYGYTFGSGTRLTVV.

This clone was detected a few times. The rearrangement links TRBV11-2 to TRBJ2-3, with 8 bases that match TRBD2. The V segment lost 5 bases and the J segment 2 bases; nucleotides outside the gene matches: 12. Germline CDR1 SGHAT, CDR2 FQNNGV. This CDR3 region has 17 residues. This CDR3 reads CASSRGGSGAYTDTQYF. The CDR3 region has the DNA TGTGCCAGCAGCCGAGGGGGTAGCGGGGCCTACACAGATACGCAGTATTTT. Together with reference TRBV11-2 and TRBJ2-3, the CDR3 gives the full variable domain: EAGVAQSPRYKIIEKRQSVAFWCNPISGHATLYWYQQILGQGPKLLIQFQNNGVVDDSQLPKDRFSAERLKGVDSTLKIQPAKLEDSAVYLCASSRGGSGAYTDTQYFGPGTRLTVL.

The chain employs TRBV5-6 and TRBJ1-4, with D possibly TRBD1 on 6 matching bases. Germline CDR1 is SGHDT and CDR2 is YYEEEE. Trimming pared 4 bases from V and 7 bases from J, leaving 20 bases between. The length of the CDR3 is 16 residues. The CDR3 is CASSPRTAGRSEKLFF. The CDR3, as DNA: TGTGCCAGCAGCCCTAGGACAGCTGGAAGGAGTGAAAAACTGTTTTTT.

V usage is TRBV7-8 and J usage is TRBJ1-3, with TRBD1 matching 8 bases. Germline V gene lookup returns CDR1 SGHVS and CDR2 FQNEAQ. The CDR3 is 15 residues long. After removal of 3 bases from V and 0 bases from J, the junction contained 1 base not matched to a gene. CDR3 protein: CASSLTGASGNTIYF. The CDR3 DNA follows: TGTGCCAGCAGCTTGACAGGGGCCTCTGGAAACACCATATATTTT.

V and J are TRBV7-2 and TRBJ2-1, with D possibly being TRBD1 (5 bases). CDR1 is SGHTA, CDR2 FQGNSA, per germline. The ends were cut back, 1 base at V and 6 bases at J, with 10 bases in the middle. This CDR3 spans 14 amino acids. The CDR3 sequence: CASSLGGSANEQFF. CDR3 DNA sequence: TGTGCCAGCAGCTTAGGGGGCTCTGCCAATGAGCAGTTCTTC.

This clone was observed a handful of times. The CDR3: CASSLSPGLGSFDQPQHF. The DNA of the CDR3 is TGTGCCAGCAGTTTATCTCCAGGTTTGGGCTCTTTCGATCAGCCCCAGCATTTT. The gene calls are TRBV28 and TRBJ1-5; no definite D call. V was shortened by 1 base and J by 5 bases, with 21 bases between the two germline ends. Germline V gene lookup returns CDR1 MDHEN and CDR2 SYDVKM. This CDR3 comprises 18 residues.

The rearrangement joins TRBV5-1 to TRBJ2-5, with 9 bases matching TRBD2. V shed 7 bases and J 5 bases; nucleotides not matched to a gene: 12. The germline CDR1 and CDR2 sequences are SGHRS and YFSETQ. The CDR3 sequence is 15 residues long. DNA of the CDR3: TGCGCCAGCGTCCCGGTTGCGGGGGGGCGCGAGACCCAGTACTTC. Its translation is CASVPVAGGRETQYF.

The genes are TRBV19 and TRBJ2-7; the D gene is possibly TRBD2 (5 bases). The germline V and J ends were trimmed by 4 bases and 3 bases, with 7 bases remaining between them. The germline gives CDR1 LNHDA, CDR2 SQIVND (reference sequence). The CDR3 contains 12 residues. The chain's CDR3 is CASSTRDYEQYF. Written as DNA, the CDR3 is TGTGCCAGTAGTACCCGGGACTACGAGCAGTACTTC.

The chain links TRBV9 to TRBJ2-3; perhaps TRBD1 as D (8 bases). This CDR3 has 14 amino acids. CDR1 and CDR2 from the germline V gene are SGDLS and YYNGEE. Trimming removed 4 bases at V and 4 bases at J, with 13 bases between. DNA for the CDR3: TGTGCCAGCAGCTACAGGGGGAGGGCAGATACGCAGTATTTT. This gives the protein CASSYRGRADTQYF.

The V call is TRBV30, the J call TRBJ1-2; D possibly corresponds to TRBD1 (6 bases). The V end was cut by 3 bases, the J end by 4 bases, with 12 bases between. This CDR3 has 13 amino acids. CDR1 and CDR2 (germline): GTSNPN, SVGIG (reference sequence). As DNA, the CDR3 is TGTGCCTGGAGCCGGGACACAACCTATGGCTACACCTTC. Residues: CAWSRDTTYGYTF.

This clone was observed once. The chain joins TRBV10-3 to TRBJ2-7, with 8 bases fitting TRBD2. The germline V gene has CDR1 ENHRY and CDR2 SYGVKD. The V and J ends lost 6 bases and 3 bases, in that order; junction bases with no gene match: 7. The CDR3 is 14 amino acids. Written as DNA, the CDR3 is TGTGCCATCAGAGAGCGTACTAGCGGCTACGAGCAGTACTTC. Its translation: CAIRERTSGYEQYF.

The rearrangement joins TRBV11-2 to TRBJ2-3; the match to TRBD1 covers 7 bases. The trim removed 5 bases at V and 0 bases at J, leaving 5 bases unmatched. The CDR3 runs to 15 residues. Germline assignment: CDR1 SGHAT and CDR2 FQNNGV. The CDR3 DNA is TGTGCCAGCAGCACAGGGGTGCTTAGCACAGATACGCAGTATTTT. Amino acid sequence: CASSTGVLSTDTQYF. The entire variable domain, with the rest obtained from reference TRBV11-2 and TRBJ2-3, is as follows: EAGVAQSPRYKIIEKRQSVAFWCNPISGHATLYWYQQILGQGPKLLIQFQNNGVVDDSQLPKDRFSAERLKGVDSTLKIQPAKLEDSAVYLCASSTGVLSTDTQYFGPGTRLTVL.

J is TRBJ2-5 and V is TRBV7-3; 7 bases fit TRBD1. The CDR3 has 13 amino acids. Trimming cost V 5 bases and J 7 bases; bases outside gene matches: 7. From germline, CDR1 is SGHTA and CDR2 FQGTGA. CDR3 residues: CASSLDSGGTQYF. The CDR3 bases are TGTGCCAGCAGCCTGGACTCAGGGGGGACCCAGTACTTC.

This sequence joins TRBV9 and TRBJ1-1; the match to TRBD1 covers 7 bases. The CDR3 totals 15 residues. Germline lookup yields CDR1 SGDLS and CDR2 YYNGEE. With V trimmed by 3 bases and J by 0 bases, 5 bases remained unmatched. CDR3 bases: TGTGCCAGCAGCGGCAGGGGGAGTGTGAACACTGAAGCTTTCTTT. Encoded protein: CASSGRGSVNTEAFF. The entire variable domain, with the rest obtained from reference TRBV9 and TRBJ1-1, is as follows: DSGVTQTPKHLITATGQRVTLRCSPRSGDLSVYWYQQSLDQGLQFLIQYYNGEERAKGNILERFSAQQFPDLHSELNLSSLELGDSALYFCASSGRGSVNTEAFFGQGTRLTVV.

CDR3: CASSEGGGDYGYTF. CDR3 nucleotide sequence: TGTGCCAGCAGTGAGGGGGGAGGGGATTATGGCTACACCTTC. V usage is TRBV2 and J usage is TRBJ1-2; possibly TRBD1 for D (5 bases). Germline V gene sequence: CDR1 SNHLY, CDR2 FYNNEI. The V end lost 3 bases, the J end lost 5 bases, and 13 bases lay between the germline ends. The CDR3 is made up of 14 amino acids. The whole variable domain, filled in from reference TRBV2 and TRBJ1-2, reads EPEVTQTPSHQVTQMGQEVILRCVPISNHLYFYWYRQILGQKVEFLVSFYNNEISEKSEIFDDQFSVERPDGSNFTLKIRSTKLEDSAMYFCASSEGGGDYGYTFGSGTRLTVV.

This clone turned up a few times. V and J are TRBV28 and TRBJ1-1, with TRBD1 matching over 7 bases. There are 13 residues in the CDR3. CDR1 is MDHEN and CDR2 is SYDVKM in the germline V gene. Trimming removed 6 bases from V and 5 bases from J; junction bases left unmatched: 6. The CDR3 sequence is CASRRTGATEAFF. As DNA, the CDR3 is TGTGCCAGCAGACGGACAGGAGCAACTGAAGCTTTCTTT.

This clone was seen many times. The V gene is TRBV7-8, the J gene TRBJ1-5; 8 bases are shared with TRBD1. There are 16 residues in the CDR3. Trimming removed 3 bases from V and 7 bases from J; junction bases left unmatched: 11. Germline assignment: CDR1 SGHVS and CDR2 FQNEAQ. For the CDR3, the DNA is TGTGCCAGCAGCTTGATGGACAGGGCAGGTGGGCAGCCCCAGCATTTT. It codes for CASSLMDRAGGQPQHF.

The J gene is TRBJ2-7, the V gene TRBV23-1; tentative D call: TRBD1 (6 bases). TRBV23-1 falls under the ORF class, with uncertain function. The CDR3 consists of 13 residues. V dropped 10 bases and J dropped 7 bases, with 20 bases sitting between them. The CDR3 DNA reads as TGCGCCACCCTGGGCAGGGGTAGGGCGGAGCAGTACTTC. Its translation is CATLGRGRAEQYF.

The chain joins TRBV6-5 to TRBJ1-5, with D uncertain. The germline CDR1 and CDR2 sequences are MNHEY and SVGAGI. Trimming left V 6 bases short and J 0 bases short, with 6 bases between. This CDR3 has 13 amino acids. The CDR3 protein is CASSSLSNQPQHF. CDR3 DNA sequence: TGTGCCAGCAGCTCACTTAGCAATCAGCCCCAGCATTTT.

The gene calls are TRBV29-1 and TRBJ2-7, with TRBD1 matching over 8 bases. This CDR3 has 13 amino acids. Germline CDR1 SQVTM, CDR2 ANQGSEA. V lost 2 bases and J lost 3; bases outside the gene matches: 3. CDR3 nucleotides: TGCAGCGTTGAATGGACAGGGAGCTACGAGCAGTACTTC. Protein product: CSVEWTGSYEQYF.

DNA of the CDR3: TGTGCCAGCAGTCCGGGATCAGCTGGGGAGCTGTTTTTT. Translation: CASSPGSAGELFF. The chain recombines TRBV27 with TRBJ2-2, with a weak D call TRBD2 (5 bases). CDR3 size: 13 residues. V shed 5 bases and J shed 8 bases, with 12 bases lying between them. The germline CDR1 and CDR2 sequences are MNHEY and SMNVEV (reference sequence).

The chain uses TRBV2 and TRBJ2-7, with 7 bases identical to TRBD1. Germline trimming cut 6 bases from V and 0 bases from J; bases unmatched to any gene: 8. The CDR3 has 15 amino acids. CDR1 SNHLY and CDR2 FYNNEI come from the germline V gene. The CDR3 region has the DNA TGTGCCAGCAGAGAATACCGGGACAGCTCCTACGAGCAGTACTTC. Translating it yields CASREYRDSSYEQYF.